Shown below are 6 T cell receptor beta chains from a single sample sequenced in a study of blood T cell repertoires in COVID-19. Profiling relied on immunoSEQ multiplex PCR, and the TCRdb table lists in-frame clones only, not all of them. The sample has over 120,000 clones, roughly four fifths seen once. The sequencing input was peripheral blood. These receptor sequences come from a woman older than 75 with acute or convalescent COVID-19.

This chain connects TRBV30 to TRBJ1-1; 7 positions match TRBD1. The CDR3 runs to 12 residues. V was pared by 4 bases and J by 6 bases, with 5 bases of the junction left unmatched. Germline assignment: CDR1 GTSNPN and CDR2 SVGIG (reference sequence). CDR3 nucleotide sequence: TGTGCCTGGAACACAGGGGACGCTGAAGCTTTCTTT. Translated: CAWNTGDAEAFF.

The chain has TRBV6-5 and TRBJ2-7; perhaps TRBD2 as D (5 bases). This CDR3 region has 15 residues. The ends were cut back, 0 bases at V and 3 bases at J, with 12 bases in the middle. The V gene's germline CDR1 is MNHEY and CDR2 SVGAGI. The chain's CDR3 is CASSYSRAQVYEQYF. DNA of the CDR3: TGTGCCAGCAGTTACTCGAGGGCTCAGGTCTACGAGCAGTACTTC.

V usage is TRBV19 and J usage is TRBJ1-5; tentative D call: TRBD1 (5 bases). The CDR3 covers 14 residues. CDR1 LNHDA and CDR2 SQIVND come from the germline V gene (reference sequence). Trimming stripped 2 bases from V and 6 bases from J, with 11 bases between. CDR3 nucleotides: TGTGCCAGTAGTATACGGCAGGGCTCTCAGCCCCAGCATTTT. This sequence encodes CASSIRQGSQPQHF. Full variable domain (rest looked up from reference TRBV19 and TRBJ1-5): DGGITQSPKYLFRKEGQNVTLSCEQNLNHDAMYWYRQDPGQGLRLIYYSQIVNDFQKGDIAEGYSVSREKKESFPLTVTSAQKNPTAFYLCASSIRQGSQPQHFGDGTRLSIL.

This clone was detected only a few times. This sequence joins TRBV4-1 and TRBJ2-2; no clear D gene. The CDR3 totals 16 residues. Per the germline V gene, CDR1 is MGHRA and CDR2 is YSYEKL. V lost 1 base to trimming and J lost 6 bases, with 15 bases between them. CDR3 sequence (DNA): TGCGCCAGCAGCCAAGTTGGTTACGGGTACGCCGGGGAGCTGTTTTTT. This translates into CASSQVGYGYAGELFF.

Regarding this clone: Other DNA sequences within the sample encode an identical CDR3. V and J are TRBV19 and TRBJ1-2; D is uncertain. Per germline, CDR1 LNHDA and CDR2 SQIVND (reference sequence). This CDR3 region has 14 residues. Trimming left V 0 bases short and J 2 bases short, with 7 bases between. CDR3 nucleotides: TGTGCCAGTAGTATAGATAACAGAAACTATGGCTACACCTTC. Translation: CASSIDNRNYGYTF.

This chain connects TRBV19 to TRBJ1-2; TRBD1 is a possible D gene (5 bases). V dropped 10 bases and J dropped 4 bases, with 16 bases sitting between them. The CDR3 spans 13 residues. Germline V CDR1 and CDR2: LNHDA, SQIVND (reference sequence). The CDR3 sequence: CATRARGGYGYTF. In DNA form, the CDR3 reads TGTGCCACCCGGGCAAGGGGCGGCTATGGCTACACCTTC.